This TCR beta chain stems from a study of blood T cell repertoires in COVID-19. V shed 4 bases, J shed 7 bases, and the junction held 4 bases outside the gene matches. Germline CDR1 LGHDT, CDR2 YNNKEL (reference sequence). CDR3 length equals 13 residues. Libraries were prepared by immunoSEQ multiplex PCR; TCRdb keeps only in-frame clonotypes and omits some of them. The data hold about 310,000 clones, with roughly 91% observed a single time. The gene calls are TRBV3-1 (or the pseudogene TRBV3-2) and TRBJ2-1; 7 bases map to TRBD1. This sequence originates from a middle-aged man with active or convalescent COVID-19. Sequencing was performed on peripheral blood. CDR3 loop: CASSPTGFNEQFF. The CDR3 coding sequence is TGTGCCAGCAGCCCGACAGGGTTTAATGAGCAGTTCTTC.